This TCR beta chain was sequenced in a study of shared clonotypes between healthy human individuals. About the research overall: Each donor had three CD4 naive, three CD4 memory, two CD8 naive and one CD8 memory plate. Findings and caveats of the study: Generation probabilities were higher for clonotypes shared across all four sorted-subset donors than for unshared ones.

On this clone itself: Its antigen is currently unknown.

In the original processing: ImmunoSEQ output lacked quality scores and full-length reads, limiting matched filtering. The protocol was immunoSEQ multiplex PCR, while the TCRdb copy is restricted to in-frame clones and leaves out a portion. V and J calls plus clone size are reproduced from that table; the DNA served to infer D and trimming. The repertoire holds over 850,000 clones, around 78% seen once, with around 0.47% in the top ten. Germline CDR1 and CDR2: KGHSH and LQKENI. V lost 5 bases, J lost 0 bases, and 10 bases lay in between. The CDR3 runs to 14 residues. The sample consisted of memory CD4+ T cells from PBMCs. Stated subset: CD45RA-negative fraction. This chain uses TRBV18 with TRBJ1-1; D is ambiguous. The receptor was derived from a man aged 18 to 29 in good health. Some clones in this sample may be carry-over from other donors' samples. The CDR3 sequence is CASSTGTVNTEAFF. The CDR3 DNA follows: TGTGCCAGCTCAACCGGCACAGTGAACACTGAAGCTTTCTTT.